The T cell receptor (beta chain) under discussion was sequenced for a study of chemoradiotherapy in HPV16-positive cancers. Findings and limits, study-wide: Non-HPV-specific T cells did not expand in tumors during treatment, whereas candidate HPV-specific clones and E7-related motifs did.

This CDR3 has 13 amino acids. Germline-derived CDR1 and CDR2 are MNHNS and SASEGT. The J segment lost 16 bases and the V segment lost 6 bases, leaving 10 bases of the junction unmatched. Of note for this clone: Its antigen is not known.

Sequenced by immunoSEQ multiplex PCR; TCRdb stores in-frame clones only, minus some. The repertoire holds 270 or so clones, approximately 96% seen once, with about 5% in the top ten. The chain employs TRBV6-1 and TRBJ2-1, with 12 nucleotides matching TRBD2. The sequence came from a human donor with HPV-associated anogenital cancer. The sequencing here drew on tumor tissue, taken from a patient who underwent chemoradiotherapy. The CDR3, as DNA: TGTGCCAGCAGGCATACTAGCGGGGGGTCCCAATTCTTC. Encoded protein: CASRHTSGGSQFF.